The sequence of this T cell receptor beta chain was determined in a study of OX40 agonist ivuxolimab in advanced cancers. Looking at the study overall: Dose-escalation patients had hepatocellular carcinoma, melanoma, renal cell or head and neck cancer. Mean age approximately 66 years, range roughly 20 to 85; around 80% male. Study outcomes and limitations: The specificity for antigen of the expanded peripheral T cells was not determined. Fewer expanded clones were found on average in CD4+ than in CD8+ T cells.

A word on this clone: The antigen remains undetermined.

The germline CDR1 and CDR2 sequences are LNHDA and SQIVND (reference sequence). This CDR3 is built from 12 residues. J lost 5 bases, V lost 9 bases, and 4 bases had no gene match. Assay: immunoSEQ multiplex PCR; the TCRdb copy retains only in-frame clones and omits some. The repertoire holds 55,000 to 70,000 clones, approximately 81% seen once, with around 4.7% in the top ten. The clonotype originates from an adult with an advanced solid tumor such as melanoma, head and neck, liver or kidney cancer. V gene TRBV19 combines with J gene TRBJ2-5; 9 bases are shared with TRBD1. This specimen consisted of CD4+ or CD8+ T cells sorted from blood, obtained in a trial of the OX40 agonist ivuxolimab. The CDR3 sequence: CASRDRVETQYF. Here the CDR3 DNA reads TGTGCCAGCAGGGACAGGGTGGAGACCCAGTACTTC.